Listed here are 13 T cell receptor beta chains from one sample, sequenced in a study of blood T cell repertoires in COVID-19. The table came from immunoSEQ multiplex PCR; TCRdb's copy has only in-frame clones and leaves some out. The repertoire holds some 210,000 clones, with 65% to 85% as singletons. Sequences were obtained from PBMCs or T cells enriched from blood (not recorded which). These receptors came from a man under 40 with acute COVID-19.

Details on this clone: The junction shows a germline mismatch at one end, possibly a read error. The chain is built from TRBV24-1 and TRBJ2-1, with D perhaps TRBD1 or TRBD2 (5 bases each). Germline lookup yields CDR1 KGHDR and CDR2 SFDVKD. The CDR3 is 12 residues long. The CDR3 DNA reads as TGTGCCGCCAGCGGCAGGGAAAATGAGCAGTTCTTC. This translates into CAASGRENEQFF.

The chain uses TRBV6-5 and TRBJ2-2; the D is unclear. CDR1 is MNHEY and CDR2 is SVGAGI in the germline V gene. V gave up 6 bases and J gave up 4 bases, with 12 bases separating them. The CDR3 has 14 residues. CDR3 DNA sequence: TGTGCCAGCAGGCCCCGACGGAGCACCGGGGAGCTGTTTTTT. It is translated as CASRPRRSTGELFF.

This clone was found a few times. The chain links TRBV10-3 to TRBJ2-1; 7 positions match TRBD2. There are 13 residues in the CDR3. Germline loops: CDR1 ENHRY, CDR2 SYGVKD. V dropped 2 bases and J dropped 6; count of bases not matched to a gene: 1. The CDR3 DNA follows: TGTGCCATCAGTGAGGGGACTACCAATGAGCAGTTCTTC. Translation gives CAISEGTTNEQFF.

The count of this clone is one. The J gene is TRBJ2-7, the V gene TRBV19; tentative D call: TRBD1 (5 bases). The CDR3 spans 15 residues. Germline assignment: CDR1 LNHDA and CDR2 SQIVND (reference sequence). The germline V and J ends were trimmed by 1 base and 3 bases, with 13 bases remaining between them. CDR3 nucleotides: TGTGCCAGTAGTATAGGGACGAAGGGGCTCTACGAGCAGTACTTC. Its translation: CASSIGTKGLYEQYF.

The chain carries TRBV5-4 and TRBJ1-4; TRBD1 might be the D (6 bases). V was trimmed by 2 bases and J by 7 bases, leaving 12 bases between them. The CDR3 spans 14 residues. From germline, CDR1 is SGHNT and CDR2 YYREEE (reference sequence). The DNA for the CDR3 is TGTGCCAGCAGCTTTACAGGGAGCCCTGAAAAACTGTTTTTT. This gives the protein CASSFTGSPEKLFF.

The chain couples TRBV12-5 to TRBJ2-3; weak D call: TRBD1 (6 bases). This CDR3 has 17 residues. With 5 bases removed from V and 0 bases from J, the gap between germline ends came to 18 bases. In germline, CDR1 is LGHNT, CDR2 FRNRAP. Here the CDR3 DNA reads TGTGCTAGTGGTCCCACAGGGCGAACGTCAAGCACAGATACGCAGTATTTT. The encoded protein is CASGPTGRTSSTDTQYF.

V and J are TRBV25-1 and TRBJ1-2, with 8 bases identical to TRBD1. V gave up 4 bases and J gave up 0 bases; unmatched junction bases: 7. The length of the CDR3 is 16 residues. Germline assignment: CDR1 MGHDK and CDR2 SYGVNS. CDR3 sequence reads: CASSARTGRANYGYTF. The CDR3 bases are TGTGCCAGCAGTGCAAGGACAGGGAGGGCTAACTATGGCTACACCTTC.

This chain connects TRBV29-1 to TRBJ1-4, with D perhaps matching TRBD1 (6 bases). The germline V and J ends were trimmed by 1 base and 5 bases, with 11 bases remaining between them. Germline V CDR1 and CDR2: SQVTM, ANQGSEA. The CDR3 loop spans 14 amino acids. The CDR3 protein is CSVEVWGGNEKLFF. The DNA of the CDR3 is TGCAGCGTTGAAGTGTGGGGGGGCAATGAAAAACTGTTTTTT.

The rearrangement links TRBV5-1 to TRBJ1-5, with 8 bases lining up with TRBD1. The V segment lost 2 bases and the J segment 3 bases; nucleotides outside the gene matches: 7. CDR1 and CDR2 from the germline V gene are SGHRS and YFSETQ. The CDR3 has 16 amino acids. This CDR3 is CASSFDPTGVNQPQHF. The CDR3 DNA follows: TGCGCCAGCAGCTTTGACCCGACAGGGGTCAATCAGCCCCAGCATTTT.

This CDR3 reads CASSPFFVGGSPLHF. CDR3 DNA sequence: TGTGCCAGCAGCCCCTTTTTCGTGGGAGGTTCACCCCTCCACTTT. The chain recombines TRBV6-5 with TRBJ1-6; D not certain. V lost 6 bases, J lost 9 bases, and 18 bases lay in between. The germline V gene encodes CDR1 MNHEY and CDR2 SVGAGI. The CDR3 is 15 residues long.

The chain is built from TRBV29-1 and TRBJ2-7, with TRBD1 as a possible D gene (6 bases). Germline V CDR1 and CDR2: SQVTM, ANQGSEA. V lost 4 bases and J lost 1, with 14 bases in between. CDR3 length: 14 amino acids. Here the CDR3 reads CSVVPWDKSYEQYF. CDR3 nucleotide sequence: TGCAGCGTTGTACCCTGGGACAAGTCCTACGAGCAGTACTTC.

The chain employs TRBV9 and TRBJ1-1; 9 bases are shared with TRBD1. The CDR3 is 14 amino acids. In germline, CDR1 is SGDLS, CDR2 YYNGEE. Losses at the gene ends were 4 bases for V and 5 bases for J; bases not matched to a gene: 6. Written as DNA, the CDR3 is TGTGCCAGCAGCCGCACAGGGGGCATGACTGAAGCTTTCTTT. It encodes CASSRTGGMTEAFF.

This rearrangement joins TRBV29-1 to TRBJ2-7, with 7 positions matching TRBD1. The CDR3 runs 11 residues. Trimming took 5 bases from V and 5 from J; bases not matched to a gene: 3. The V gene's germline CDR1 is SQVTM and CDR2 ANQGSEA. The CDR3 loop is CSVYRGHEQYF. CDR3 nucleotides: TGCAGCGTTTACAGGGGCCACGAGCAGTACTTC.